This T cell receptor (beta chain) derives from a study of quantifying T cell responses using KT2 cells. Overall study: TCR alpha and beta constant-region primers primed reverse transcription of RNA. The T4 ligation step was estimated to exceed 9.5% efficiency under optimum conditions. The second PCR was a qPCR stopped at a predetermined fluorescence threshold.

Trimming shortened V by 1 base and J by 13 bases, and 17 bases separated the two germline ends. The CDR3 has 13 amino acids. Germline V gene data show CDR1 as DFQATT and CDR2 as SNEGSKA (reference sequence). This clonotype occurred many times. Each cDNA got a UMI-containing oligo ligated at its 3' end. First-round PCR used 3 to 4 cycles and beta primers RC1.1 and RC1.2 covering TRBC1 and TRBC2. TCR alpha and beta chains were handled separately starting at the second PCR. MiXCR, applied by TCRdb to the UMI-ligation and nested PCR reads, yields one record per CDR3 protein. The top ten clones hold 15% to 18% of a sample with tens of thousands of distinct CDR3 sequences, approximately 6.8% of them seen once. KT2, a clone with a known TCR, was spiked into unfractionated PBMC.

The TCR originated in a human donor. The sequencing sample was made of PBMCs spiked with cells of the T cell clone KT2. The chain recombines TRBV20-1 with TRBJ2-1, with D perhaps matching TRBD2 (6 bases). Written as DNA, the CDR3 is TGCAGTGCTAGAGGAGGGGTTGAGACTAGTCAGTTCTTC. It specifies CSARGGVETSQFF.